A selection of T cell receptor beta chains follows, all from one sample in a study of blood T cell repertoires in COVID-19. Assay used: immunoSEQ multiplex PCR; TCRdb lists only in-frame clones, some missing. The data hold under 300,000 clones, with around 90% observed a single time. Sequences were obtained from PBMCs or T cells enriched from blood (not recorded which). The source is a human donor in a cohort exposed to, infected with or recovered from COVID-19 (not recorded which). The donor label of this sample is uncertain. Each CDR3 is given with its conserved first and last residue. The order of the fields is V gene, D gene, J gene, clone size, CDR3 DNA, CDR3 protein. The D gene is left open where the match is weak. A row's size may be missing; if present it is once, few, many or a size class.

>TRBV14|.|TRBJ2-5|few
TGTGCCAGCAGCCAAGAGGGATCGGGGTCGGAGACCCAGTACTTC
CASSQEGSGSETQYF
>TRBV12-3/TRBV12-4|.|TRBJ2-7|.
TGTGCCAGCAGTCAACGGACAGCCTACGAGCAGTACTTC
CASSQRTAYEQYF
>TRBV2|TRBD2|TRBJ2-3|.
TGTGCCAGCACCGAAGGGGCTAGCGGGTTAGATACGCAGTATTTT
CASTEGASGLDTQYF
>TRBV21-1|.|TRBJ1-5|once
TGTGCCAGCAGCAAGGGAGGGCGCAATCAGCCCCAGCATTTT
CASSKGGRNQPQHF
>TRBV5-4|.|TRBJ2-3|.
TGTGCCAGCAGCTTGGGTCTCGGGGATACGCAGTATTTT
CASSLGLGDTQYF
>TRBV30|TRBD1|TRBJ2-7|.
TGTGCCTGGAAAGGACAGGGCTCCTACGAGCAGTACTTC
CAWKGQGSYEQYF
>TRBV29-1|.|TRBJ1-1|.
TGCAGCGTTGAGGGGCAGACCTACACTGAAGCTTTCTTT
CSVEGQTYTEAFF
>TRBV5-4|TRBD1|TRBJ1-6|.
TGTGCCAGCAGCTTGGGCCCAGGACAGGGGAATTCACCCCTCCACTTT
CASSLGPGQGNSPLHF
>TRBV30|.|TRBJ1-2|.
TGTGCCTGGAGTGTGGCTAGGGAGGGTGGCTACACCTTC
CAWSVAREGGYTF
>TRBV7-9|TRBD2|TRBJ2-2|.
TGTGCCAGCAGGTTTACTAGCGGGGGGAACACCGGGGAGCTGTTTTTT
CASRFTSGGNTGELFF
>TRBV9|TRBD1|TRBJ2-2|once
TGTGCCAGCAGCGGACAGGGGGGCTACACCGGGGAGCTGTTTTTT
CASSGQGGYTGELFF
>TRBV19|TRBD1|TRBJ1-1|.
TGTGCCAGTAGTATAGGGGGGACAGCGATGAACACTGAAGCTTTCTTT
CASSIGGTAMNTEAFF
>TRBV12-3/TRBV12-4|.|TRBJ1-2|many
TGTGCCATATACAGGGTTAACTATGGCTACACCTTC
CAIYRVNYGYTF
>TRBV6-5|.|TRBJ2-5|.
TGTGCCAGCAGTTACTCGAAATCGGGGGCCCAGTACTTC
CASSYSKSGAQYF
>TRBV11-2|.|TRBJ1-4|.
TGTGCCAGCAGCTTACATGCAACTAATGAAAAACTGTTTTTT
CASSLHATNEKLFF
>TRBV12-5|.|TRBJ1-5|.
TGTGCTAGTGGTTTGGTACGGGGTATTTGGAGCCAGCCCCAGCATTTT
CASGLVRGIWSQPQHF
>TRBV7-9|TRBD1|TRBJ1-2|.
TGTGCCAGCAGCCCCGGACAGGGTGGATCTAACTATGGCTACACCTTC
CASSPGQGGSNYGYTF
>TRBV19|.|TRBJ2-7|.
TGTGCCAGTAGTATAGGTATCCTTTCGGGGGACGAGCAGTACTTC
CASSIGILSGDEQYF
>TRBV19|.|TRBJ1-1|.
TGTGCCAGTAGTACCGGGGATGGGAGCACTGAAGCTTTCTTT
CASSTGDGSTEAFF
>TRBV19|TRBD1|TRBJ2-7|once
TGTGCCAGTGCAGGGACAGCCTACGAGCAGTACTTC
CASAGTAYEQYF
>TRBV7-9|TRBD1|TRBJ1-2|few
TGTGCCAGCAGCCCGACAGGGAACTATGGCTACACCTTC
CASSPTGNYGYTF
>TRBV27|TRBD1|TRBJ2-2|.
TGTGCCAGCAGTTTACGAATTGGGACAGCTTTCGCGAACACCGGGGAGCTGTTTTTT
CASSLRIGTAFANTGELFF
>TRBV19|TRBD1|TRBJ2-7|.
TGTGCCAGTAGTATCACGGGACAGGTCCTCTACGAGCAGTACTTC
CASSITGQVLYEQYF
>TRBV5-1|TRBD1|TRBJ2-7|.
TGCGCCAGCAGCTGGGGACAGGGTGGAGAGCAGTACTTC
CASSWGQGGEQYF
>TRBV19|TRBD2|TRBJ2-5|.
TGTGCCAGTAGTACCCGCGGGGGGGGGCAAGAGACCCAGTACTTC
CASSTRGGGQETQYF
>TRBV5-8|TRBD2|TRBJ2-7|.
TGTGCCAGCAGCCCCGGACTAGCGGGGGTCTACGAGCAGTACTTC
CASSPGLAGVYEQYF
>TRBV7-6|.|TRBJ2-1|.
TGTGCCAGCAGCTTAGGTGGCCTGTCAAGCTCCTACAATGAGCAGTTCTTC
CASSLGGLSSSYNEQFF
>TRBV4-3|.|TRBJ1-2|.
TGCGCCAGCAGCCAAGACAGTATTAACTATGGCTACACCTTC
CASSQDSINYGYTF
>TRBV7-3|.|TRBJ1-1|.
TGTGCCAGCAGCTTAAGGTCAGGGGACACTGAAGCTTTCTTT
CASSLRSGDTEAFF
>TRBV19|TRBD1|TRBJ1-6|.
TGTGCCAGTAGTACCGAAGTCGCAAGGGGGCTTAGTTCACCCCTCCACTTT
CASSTEVARGLSSPLHF
>TRBV6-5|.|TRBJ2-7|.
TGTGCCAGCAGTTACAACAGGGAGTACGAGCAGTACTTC
CASSYNREYEQYF
>TRBV28|.|TRBJ1-6|few
TGTGCCACCGACAGGTTAGGGTCACCCCTCCACTTT
CATDRLGSPLHF
>TRBV4-3|.|TRBJ2-1|.
TGCGCCAGCAGCCAAGATTCAGGAGGGGTCGTTTCCTACAATGAGCAGTTCTTC
CASSQDSGGVVSYNEQFF
>TRBV30|.|TRBJ1-5|once
TGTGCCTGGTCTAACGTCTGGCAGCCCCAGCATTTT
CAWSNVWQPQHF